This record covers a single T cell receptor beta chain. The data derive from a study of cytomegalovirus exposure and HLA in healthy donors. Germline loops: CDR1 SGHRS, CDR2 YFSETQ. The CDR3 consists of 18 residues. V shed 4 bases and J 0 bases; nucleotides not matched to a gene: 6. A multiplex PCR was run with 60 Vbeta primers and 13 Jbeta primers. Assay: immunoSEQ multiplex PCR; the TCRdb copy retains only in-frame clones and omits some. The sample holds around 100,000 clones; 84% are singletons and the top ten take about 1.1%. At the time of sampling, donors were nominally healthy, though unrecorded immune exposures were likely.

This sequence joins TRBV5-1 and TRBJ2-6; 11 positions agree with TRBD2. Sequenced sample: PBMCs. This clonotype was obtained from a young woman in good health and CMV-seronegative. Here the CDR3 reads CASSEPGLAVSGANVLTF. CDR3 nucleotides: TGCGCCAGCAGCGAGCCGGGACTAGCGGTCTCTGGGGCCAACGTCCTGACTTTC.